This T cell receptor (beta chain) was sequenced in a study of control samples from healthy donors and cancer patients. The repertoire was sequenced with immunoSEQ multiplex PCR; TCRdb's copy has only in-frame clones and lacks some. Found here are tens of thousands of clones, 90% to 95% of them singletons; the top ten hold approximately 1.5%. This CDR3 is 14 amino acids long. V lost 4 bases and J 6 bases, leaving 10 bases between the germline ends. CDR1 is MNHEY and CDR2 is SVGAGI in the germline V gene. This clonotype was obtained from a woman under 40 in good health. The sample consisted of blood. The chain uses TRBV6-5 and TRBJ1-6, with D unclear. The CDR3 region is CASSFRDPNSPLHF. The CDR3 DNA reads as TGTGCCAGCAGTTTCCGAGATCCTAATTCACCCCTCCACTTT.